Listed below are T cell receptor beta chains from one sample, sequenced in a study of cytomegalovirus exposure and HLA in healthy donors. The repertoire was sequenced with immunoSEQ multiplex PCR; TCRdb's copy has only in-frame clones and lacks some. Seen here are more than 65,000 clones, 79% observed once, and the top ten hold around 21%. The sequencing sample was made of PBMCs. Source of these receptors: a middle-aged woman in good health and CMV-seropositive. The CDR3 runs from the conserved cysteine through the conserved F or W. D genes are given only for firm matches. The size entry is marked missing in some rows and otherwise reads once, few, many or a size class.

clone_size	v_call	d_call	j_call	cdr3_aa	cdr3_nt
-	TRBV7-9	TRBD1	TRBJ1-2	CASSLTERQGGNYGYTF	TGTGCCAGCAGCTTAACCGAAAGACAGGGAGGAAACTATGGCTACACCTTC
-	TRBV10-2	-	TRBJ2-7	CASSGIGRDEQYF	TGCGCCAGCAGTGGGATAGGTCGGGACGAGCAGTACTTC
-	TRBV6-5	TRBD1	TRBJ2-5	CASSGAGTEETQYF	TGTGCCAGCAGTGGGGCCGGGACAGAAGAGACCCAGTACTTC
-	TRBV14	TRBD1	TRBJ2-1	CASSQVTGQGYNEQFF	TGTGCCAGCAGCCAAGTTACCGGACAGGGCTACAATGAGCAGTTCTTC
-	TRBV5-1	-	TRBJ2-7	CASSPRQVLSEQYF	TGCGCCAGCAGCCCGCGACAGGTTTTATCTGAGCAGTACTTC
few	TRBV15	-	TRBJ1-5	CATSRDRGGGQPQHF	TGTGCCACCAGCAGAGATAGAGGCGGGGGTCAGCCCCAGCATTTT
-	TRBV5-1	TRBD2	TRBJ2-1	CASSLASGRMADEQFF	TGCGCCAGCAGCTTGGCTAGCGGGAGAATGGCGGATGAGCAGTTCTTC
-	TRBV28	-	TRBJ1-1	CASSLRPGLRDTEAFF	TGTGCCAGCAGTCTTAGACCCGGACTTAGGGACACTGAAGCTTTCTTT
-	TRBV6-5	-	TRBJ1-1	CASISPVNTEAFF	TGTGCCAGCATCTCGCCGGTCAACACTGAAGCTTTCTTT
-	TRBV13	-	TRBJ2-7	CASSWIRGISYEQYF	TGTGCCAGCAGCTGGATCAGAGGGATCTCCTACGAGCAGTACTTC
few	TRBV5-6	-	TRBJ1-5	CASSRLGGQPQHF	TGTGCCAGCAGCCGGCTGGGGGGTCAGCCCCAGCATTTT
-	TRBV28	TRBD1	TRBJ1-2	CASRSGGAEGYTF	TGTGCCAGCAGATCAGGGGGCGCGGAAGGCTACACCTTC
-	TRBV6-5	-	TRBJ1-1	CASRGPTVNTEAFF	TGTGCCAGCAGAGGCCCGACAGTGAACACTGAAGCTTTCTTT
few	TRBV5-8	TRBD1	TRBJ1-5	CASSYTGVGNQPQHF	TGTGCCAGCAGCTACACAGGGGTGGGCAATCAGCCCCAGCATTTT
-	TRBV7-9	-	TRBJ2-1	CASSLVTAGSSYNEQFF	TGTGCCAGCAGCTTAGTCACCGCCGGGAGCTCCTACAATGAGCAGTTCTTC
-	TRBV2	TRBD1	TRBJ1-6	CASRGDRASSPLHF	TGTGCCAGCAGGGGGGACAGGGCCTCTTCACCCCTCCACTTT
-	TRBV5-1	TRBD1	TRBJ1-1	CASRHPDRENTEAFF	TGCGCCAGCCGACACCCGGACAGGGAGAACACTGAAGCTTTCTTT